This T cell receptor (beta chain) was obtained from a study of shared clonotypes between healthy human individuals. Every subset had its genomic DNA shared out evenly among several immunoSEQ plates. Measured with immunoSEQ multiplex PCR; TCRdb has only the in-frame clones, and not every one. The sample has approximately 2,000,000 clones; 85% to 95% are singletons. Trimming cost V 6 bases and J 2 bases, with 16 bases left between them. Germline V lookup: CDR1 MNHNY, CDR2 SVGAGI (reference sequence). CDR3 length equals 15 residues. Concerning this clone itself: The antigen remains undetermined.

Whole-study results and caveats: Sharing across four donors was highest in naive CD4 (around 5%) and lowest in memory CD8 (roughly 0.4%).

The source material was naive CD4+ T cells from PBMCs. The sample's subset: CD45RA+ positively selected. The receptor was isolated from a young man in good health. Some clones in this sample may be carry-over from other donors' samples. V gene TRBV6-6 combines with J gene TRBJ2-5; no clear D. This CDR3 reads CASSPHLVRQETQYF. Here the CDR3 DNA reads TGTGCCAGCAGCCCCCACCTGGTTCGTCAAGAGACCCAGTACTTC.